Shown below are 30 T cell receptor beta chains from a single sample sequenced in a study of tumor and adjacent non-tumor tissue in lung cancer. RNA was extracted from bulk tissue without any cell sorting. A modified ARM-PCR protocol with three rounds of nested PCR amplified TCRbeta. Via MiXCR, TCRdb re-called the multiplex PCR reads, giving one row per CDR3 protein. The sample yields around 70,000 distinct CDR3 sequences, about 60% seen once. The sample consisted of lung tumor tissue. The source is a man aged 50 to 59 with non-small cell lung cancer.

This clonotype was picked up many times. The V call is TRBV5-1, the J call TRBJ2-5; D is unresolved. Trimming shortened V by 0 bases and J by 1 base, and 1 base separated the two germline ends. Germline CDR1 and CDR2: SGHRS and YFSETQ. CDR3 length: 12 residues. CDR3 in DNA: TGCGCCAGCAGCTTGGGCCAAGAGACCCAGTACTTC. Amino acid sequence: CASSLGQETQYF.

About this clonotype itself: An end of the junction differs from the germline gene, which may be a read error. CDR3 protein: CASSLAGTSDQPQHF. As DNA, the CDR3 is TGCGCCAGCAGCTTGGCAGGGACTAGCGATCAGCCCCAGCATTTT. The gene calls are TRBV5-1 and TRBJ1-5, with a possible D match to TRBD1 (5 bases). The length of the CDR3 is 15 residues. Per germline, CDR1 SGHRS and CDR2 YFSETQ.

There are many counts of this clonotype. V is TRBV6-6 and J is TRBJ2-3; D uncertain. The CDR3 is 15 residues long. Trimming left V 5 bases short and J 2 bases short, with 14 bases between. CDR1 MNHNY and CDR2 SVGAGI come from the germline V gene (reference sequence). The CDR3 bases are TGTGCCAGCAGTCCACAAGGAATTGCCACAGATACGCAGTATTTT. Amino acid sequence: CASSPQGIATDTQYF.

This chain links TRBV20-1 with TRBJ2-2; unclear D gene. The germline V gene has CDR1 DFQATT and CDR2 SNEGSKA (reference sequence). The CDR3 totals 13 residues. Trimming took off 6 bases at V and 6 bases at J, with 14 bases between the two ends. CDR3 sequence (DNA): TGCAGTGCCGGTTCGGTGGCCTCCGGGGAGCTGTTTTTT. This sequence encodes CSAGSVASGELFF.

Worth noting for this clonotype: This is likely a read error, given that the CDR3 carries no conserved phenylalanine or tryptophan at its end. This chain joins TRBV29-1 and TRBJ2-5, with a weak D call TRBD2 (5 bases). The CDR3 totals 12 residues. Trimming took off 3 bases at V and 2 bases at J, with 7 bases between the two ends. Germline loops: CDR1 SQVTM, CDR2 ANQGSEA. CDR3 nucleotide sequence: TGCAGCGTTGACAGAGGGCAAGAGACCCAGTACCTC. It specifies CSVDRGQETQYL.

Concerning this clonotype: The CDR3 does not end in the conserved phenylalanine or tryptophan, so this is likely a read error. The J gene is TRBJ2-7, the V gene TRBV20-1; 9 bases fit TRBD1. The CDR3 is 14 residues long. V dropped 5 bases and J dropped 4; count of bases not matched to a gene: 9. Looked up from germline, CDR1 is DFQATT and CDR2 is SNEGSKA (reference sequence). DNA for the CDR3: TGCAGTGCTGCCTGGACAGGGGAGAAGTACGAGCAGTACTTA. The encoded protein is CSAAWTGEKYEQYL.

V usage is TRBV20-1 and J usage is TRBJ2-2; TRBD2 matches 12 bases. J lost 2 bases, V lost 6 bases, and 13 bases had no gene match. The V gene's germline CDR1 is DFQATT and CDR2 SNEGSKA (reference sequence). This CDR3 has 18 residues. CDR3 nucleotide sequence: TGCAGTGCGCAGTCGGTTCTAGCGGGAGGGCCCAACACCGGGGAGCTGTTTTTT. As protein: CSAQSVLAGGPNTGELFF.

As concerns this clonotype: A read error may explain this, as a much larger clone is one base away. V gene TRBV5-6 combines with J gene TRBJ2-7; maybe TRBD2 (5 bases). Deletions cut 4 bases from V and 7 bases from J, with 15 bases between. Germline V lookup: CDR1 SGHDT, CDR2 YYEEEE. The CDR3 runs to 13 residues. The DNA for the CDR3 is TGTGCCAGCAGCCTCGGAGGTCTGAAAGAGCAGTACTTC. Its protein product is CASSLGGLKEQYF. Full variable domain (rest looked up from reference TRBV5-6 and TRBJ2-7): DAGVTQSPTHLIKTRGQQVTLRCSPKSGHDTVSWYQQALGQGPQFIFQYYEEEERQRGNFPDRFSGHQFPNYSSELNVNALLLGDSALYLCASSLGGLKEQYFGPGTRLTVT.

CDR3 region: CATSEAVVYEQYF. DNA for the CDR3: TGTGCCACCAGTGAAGCAGTGGTCTACGAGCAGTACTTC. The chain carries TRBV24-1 and TRBJ2-7; no firm D call. The length of the CDR3 is 13 residues. Deletions cut 4 bases from V and 3 bases from J, with 9 bases between. Looked up from germline, CDR1 is KGHDR and CDR2 is SFDVKD.

Comments on this clonotype: One end of the junction does not line up with germline, which may come from a read error. This chain links TRBV6-5 with TRBJ1-2; perhaps TRBD1 as D (5 bases). This CDR3 is built from 13 residues. Germline CDR1 reads MNHEY; CDR2 reads SVGAGI. The CDR3, as DNA: TGTGTCAGCAGTTACCTCGGGGGTGAGGGCTACATCTTC. It is translated as CVSSYLGGEGYIF.

A word on this clonotype: Mismatch with germline at one junction end may stem from a read error. This rearrangement joins TRBV28 to TRBJ1-2; D is perhaps TRBD1 (5 bases). The length of the CDR3 is 14 residues. Germline CDR1 is MDHEN and CDR2 is SYDVKM. CDR3: CTSTVGARDYGYTF. The CDR3 bases are TGTACCAGTACTGTTGGGGCTCGGGACTATGGCTACACCTTC.

As to this clonotype: A junction boundary mismatches the germline segment, possibly from a read error. This sequence joins TRBV4-1 and TRBJ2-7; TRBD1 might be the D (6 bases). The CDR3 consists of 15 residues. CDR1 and CDR2 (germline): MGHRA, YSYEKL. The CDR3 DNA sequence: TGCGCCAGTAGCCGAACGCCAGGGGAAGCCTACGAGCAGTACTTC. Translating gives CASSRTPGEAYEQYF.

A note on this clonotype: Sequence at one end of the junction differs from germline and may be a read error. The rearrangement uses TRBV11-2 and TRBJ2-1; 9 bases agree with TRBD1. CDR1 and CDR2 (germline): SGHAT, FQNNGV. The CDR3 consists of 13 residues. CDR3 coding DNA: TGTGCCAGCAGCCCTGAATGGGACAGGGAGCACTTATTC. It is translated as CASSPEWDREHLF.

In this sample, this clonotype turned up once. The chain carries TRBV29-1 and TRBJ2-5, with unresolved D. The CDR3 is 13 residues long. The ends were cut back, 6 bases at V and 2 bases at J, with 13 bases in the middle. CDR1 and CDR2 (germline): SQVTM, ANQGSEA. The CDR3, as DNA: TGCAGCGTGGCCGGGTGGGTTCAAGAGACCCAGTACTTC. This codes for CSVAGWVQETQYF.

Regarding this clonotype: A clone one base away is much larger, so this may be a read error. This chain connects TRBV6-5 to TRBJ2-2, with 7 bases lining up with TRBD1. This CDR3 is 14 amino acids long. Trimming removed 7 bases from V and 6 bases from J; junction bases left unmatched: 8. Germline V gene lookup returns CDR1 MNHEY and CDR2 SVGAGI. DNA of the CDR3: TGTGCCAGCACGTGGACAGGCACCGCCGGGGAGCTGTTTTTT. Translated: CASTWTGTAGELFF.

This clonotype showed up just once. This sequence joins TRBV7-8 and TRBJ2-6, with D maybe TRBD1 (5 bases). CDR3 length: 18 amino acids. In germline, CDR1 is SGHVS, CDR2 FQNEAQ. V shed 4 bases and J shed 5 bases, with 21 bases lying between them. Here the CDR3 DNA reads TGTGCCAGCAGCTCCCGAACGTTGGGCAGGGCCTGGGCCAACGTCCTGACTTTC. Its protein is CASSSRTLGRAWANVLTF.

Details on this clonotype: A much larger clonotype is one base distant, so this may be a read error. The CDR3 ends on some other residue instead of the conserved phenylalanine or tryptophan, so this is likely a read error. The chain combines TRBV20-1 with TRBJ2-7, with 9 nucleotides matching TRBD1. Per germline, CDR1 DFQATT and CDR2 SNEGSKA (reference sequence). This CDR3 has 15 residues. Trimming removed 4 bases from V and 7 bases from J; junction bases left unmatched: 14. The DNA of the CDR3 is TGCAGTGCTAAAGCTCCGGGACAGGGACCTTGGGAGCAGTACTTG. As protein: CSAKAPGQGPWEQYL.

The chain joins TRBV5-4 to TRBJ2-1; 7 bases fit TRBD2. V gave up 4 bases and J gave up 7 bases; unmatched junction bases: 2. This CDR3 has 12 residues. The germline CDR1 and CDR2 sequences are SGHNT and YYREEE (reference sequence). CDR3: CASSQAGNEQFF. The DNA of the CDR3 is TGTGCCAGCAGCCAAGCGGGAAATGAGCAGTTCTTC.

This clonotype was counted once. This chain joins TRBV6-6 and TRBJ2-4, with D possibly TRBD1 on 6 matching bases. V lost 5 bases and J 3 bases, leaving 20 bases between the germline ends. The germline V gene has CDR1 MNHNY and CDR2 SVGAGI (reference sequence). The CDR3 extends over 17 amino acids. CDR3 bases: TGTGCCAGCAGTCAGTGGGATCGGACAGTTCACAAAAACATTCAGTACTTC. Translating gives CASSQWDRTVHKNIQYF.

V and J are TRBV27 and TRBJ1-1; D ambiguous. CDR1 MNHEY and CDR2 SMNVEV come from the germline V gene (reference sequence). The CDR3 covers 15 residues. V was clipped by 7 bases and J by 0 bases, with 15 bases between them. CDR3 loop: CASNLRYTLNTEAFF. The CDR3, as DNA: TGTGCCAGCAACTTACGGTACACACTGAACACTGAAGCTTTCTTT.

The chain couples TRBV4-1 to TRBJ1-2, with TRBD1 as a possible D gene (5 bases). Trimming removed 0 bases at V and 11 bases at J, with 16 bases between. Germline-derived CDR1 and CDR2 are MGHRA and YSYEKL. This CDR3 has 14 residues. CDR3 in DNA: TGCGCCAGCAGCCAAGATGACAAGGGGTTTGGTTACACCTTC. Translating gives CASSQDDKGFGYTF.

V usage is TRBV10-3 and J usage is TRBJ2-7; 12 bases agree with TRBD2. Per germline, CDR1 ENHRY and CDR2 SYGVKD. Germline trimming cut 9 bases from V and 3 bases from J; bases unmatched to any gene: 6. The CDR3 consists of 14 residues. CDR3 amino acids: CAIRTSGTNYEQYF. CDR3 coding DNA: TGTGCCATTAGGACTAGCGGGACGAACTACGAGCAGTACTTC.

About this clonotype: This sequence may be a read error, since a much larger clone differs from it by one base. This likely comes from a read error, as the CDR3 has no conserved phenylalanine or tryptophan at its end. The rearrangement joins TRBV6-1 to TRBJ2-3; 7 nucleotides agree with TRBD2. The V gene end was trimmed by 0 bases and the J gene end by 3 bases; junction bases not matched to a gene: 6. CDR3 length: 16 residues. CDR1 is MNHNS and CDR2 is SASEGT in the germline V gene. CDR3 sequence reads: CASSEAQRGRTDTQYL. The CDR3 coding sequence is TGTGCCAGCAGTGAAGCGCAGCGGGGAAGGACAGATACGCAGTATCTT.

Worth noting for this clonotype: At one end, the junction sequence differs from germline, possibly due to a read error. The chain carries TRBV11-2 and TRBJ2-3, with D unclear. This CDR3 has 11 residues. Germline CDR1 SGHAT, CDR2 FQNNGV. The chain's CDR3 is CASSPTDMQYF. The CDR3 DNA reads TGTGCCAGCAGCCCTACAGATATGCAGTATTTC.

With regard to this clonotype: One junction end does not reproduce the germline sequence, and a read error may be involved. The J gene is TRBJ1-4, the V gene TRBV6-5; D possibly corresponds to TRBD1 (5 bases). Per the germline V gene, CDR1 is MNHEY and CDR2 is SVGAGI. This CDR3 is 14 amino acids long. The CDR3 bases are TGTGCCGGCTCGGGGCGGGGGATTAATGAAAAACAGTTTTTT. This encodes CAGSGRGINEKQFF.

A note on this clonotype: The junction departs from the called germline gene at one end, perhaps through a read error. The genes are TRBV30 and TRBJ2-3; the D is unclear. Germline loops: CDR1 GTSNPN, CDR2 SVGIG (reference sequence). CDR3 size: 12 residues. CDR3 DNA sequence: TGTGCCTGGGGTGTAACGGTTGAGGCACAGTATTTT. Encoded protein: CAWGVTVEAQYF.

On this clonotype: The CDR3 ends on some other residue instead of the conserved phenylalanine or tryptophan, so this is likely a read error. The chain joins TRBV30 to TRBJ2-3; D unresolved. With 0 bases removed from V and 10 bases from J, the gap between germline ends came to 11 bases. Germline V gene lookup returns CDR1 GTSNPN and CDR2 SVGIG (reference sequence). The CDR3 totals 12 residues. As DNA, the CDR3 is TGTGCCTGGAGTGTAAAGGCTGAGGCGCAGTATTTA. It is translated as CAWSVKAEAQYL.

Comments on this clonotype: No conserved phenylalanine or tryptophan ends this CDR3, so it is likely a read error. The rearrangement uses TRBV29-1 and TRBJ2-1; D perhaps matches TRBD1 (5 bases). Germline-derived CDR1 and CDR2 are SQVTM and ANQGSEA. Trimming pared 7 bases from V and 9 bases from J, leaving 16 bases between. The CDR3 length is 12 residues. The CDR3 nucleotides are TGCAGCGCCCGACAGAAGATCAGTGAGCAGTTCTCC. It yields the protein CSARQKISEQFS.

Concerning this clonotype: The junction and the germline gene differ at one end; a read error may be behind it. The gene calls are TRBV6-5 and TRBJ2-5; D perhaps matches TRBD2 (6 bases). The CDR3 totals 11 residues. The germline V gene has CDR1 MNHEY and CDR2 SVGAGI. The CDR3 protein is CASCTQWEEYF. The CDR3 DNA reads TGTGCCAGCTGCACCCAGTGGGAGGAGTATTTC.

On this clonotype: At one end the junction does not follow the germline gene, possibly because of a read error. The chain links TRBV29-1 to TRBJ2-7; tentative D call: TRBD2 (5 bases). The germline CDR1 and CDR2 sequences are SQVTM and ANQGSEA. The CDR3 is made up of 12 amino acids. The CDR3 loop is CSVAGERCEQYF. CDR3 DNA: TGCAGCGTTGCCGGGGAGCGATGCGAGCAGTATTTC.